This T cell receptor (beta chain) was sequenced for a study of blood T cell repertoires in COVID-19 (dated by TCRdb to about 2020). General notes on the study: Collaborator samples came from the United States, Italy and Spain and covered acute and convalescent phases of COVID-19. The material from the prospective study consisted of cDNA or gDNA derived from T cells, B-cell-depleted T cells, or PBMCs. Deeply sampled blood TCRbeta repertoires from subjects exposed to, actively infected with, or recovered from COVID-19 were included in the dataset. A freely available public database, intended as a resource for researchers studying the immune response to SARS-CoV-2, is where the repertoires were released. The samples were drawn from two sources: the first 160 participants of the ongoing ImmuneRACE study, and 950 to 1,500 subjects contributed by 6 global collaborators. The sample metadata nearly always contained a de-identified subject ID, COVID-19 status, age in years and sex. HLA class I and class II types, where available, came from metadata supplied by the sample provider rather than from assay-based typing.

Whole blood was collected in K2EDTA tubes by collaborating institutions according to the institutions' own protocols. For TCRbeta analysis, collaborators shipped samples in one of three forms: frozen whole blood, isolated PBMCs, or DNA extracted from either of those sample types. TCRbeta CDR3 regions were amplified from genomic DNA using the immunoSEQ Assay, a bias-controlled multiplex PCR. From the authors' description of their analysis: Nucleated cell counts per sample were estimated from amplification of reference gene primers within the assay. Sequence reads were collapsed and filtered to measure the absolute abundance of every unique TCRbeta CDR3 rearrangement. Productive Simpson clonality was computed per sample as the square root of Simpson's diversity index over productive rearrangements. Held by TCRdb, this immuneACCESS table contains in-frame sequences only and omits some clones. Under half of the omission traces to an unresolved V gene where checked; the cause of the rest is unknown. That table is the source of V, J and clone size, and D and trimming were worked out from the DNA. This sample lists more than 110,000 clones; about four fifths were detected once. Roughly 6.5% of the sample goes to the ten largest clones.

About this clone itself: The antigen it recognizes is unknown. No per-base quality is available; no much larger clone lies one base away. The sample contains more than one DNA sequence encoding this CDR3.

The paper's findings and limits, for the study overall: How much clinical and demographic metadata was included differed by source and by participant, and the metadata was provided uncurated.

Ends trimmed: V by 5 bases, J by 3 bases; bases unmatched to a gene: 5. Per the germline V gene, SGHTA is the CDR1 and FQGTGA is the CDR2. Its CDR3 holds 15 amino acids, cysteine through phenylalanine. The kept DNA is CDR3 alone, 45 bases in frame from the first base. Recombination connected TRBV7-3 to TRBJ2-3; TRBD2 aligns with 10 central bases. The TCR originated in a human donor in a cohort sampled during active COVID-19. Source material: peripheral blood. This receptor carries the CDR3 CASSRAGGQTDTQYF. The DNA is TGTGCCAGCAGCCGAGCGGGGGGGCAAACAGATACGCAGTATTTT.